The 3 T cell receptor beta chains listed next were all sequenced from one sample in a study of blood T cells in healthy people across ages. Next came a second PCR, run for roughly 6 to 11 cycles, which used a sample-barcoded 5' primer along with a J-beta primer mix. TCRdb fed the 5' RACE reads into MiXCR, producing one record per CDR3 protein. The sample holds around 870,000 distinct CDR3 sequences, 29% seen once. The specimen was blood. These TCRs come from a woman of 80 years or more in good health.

DNA of the CDR3: TGCAGTGCTACTAACACAGGCCAAGAGACCCAGTACTTC. It encodes CSATNTGQETQYF. This sequence joins TRBV20-1 and TRBJ2-5; D may be TRBD1 (5 bases). The CDR3 has 13 amino acids. The germline V and J ends were trimmed by 4 bases and 1 base, with 10 bases remaining between them. Per germline, CDR1 DFQATT and CDR2 SNEGSKA (reference sequence).

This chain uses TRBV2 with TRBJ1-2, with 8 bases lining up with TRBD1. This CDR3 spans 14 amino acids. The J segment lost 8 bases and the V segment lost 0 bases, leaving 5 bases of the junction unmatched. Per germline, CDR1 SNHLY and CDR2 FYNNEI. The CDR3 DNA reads TGTGCCAGCAGTGAAGCACCCAGGGGGCAAGGCTACACCTTC. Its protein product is CASSEAPRGQGYTF.

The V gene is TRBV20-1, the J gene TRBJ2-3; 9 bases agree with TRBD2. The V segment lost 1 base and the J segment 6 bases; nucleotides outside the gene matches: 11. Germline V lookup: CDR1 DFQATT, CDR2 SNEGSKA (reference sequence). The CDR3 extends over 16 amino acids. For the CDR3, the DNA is TGCAGTGCTAGAGTTGGGGGCGGGGGGGCTAAGGATACGCAGTATTTT. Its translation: CSARVGGGGAKDTQYF.